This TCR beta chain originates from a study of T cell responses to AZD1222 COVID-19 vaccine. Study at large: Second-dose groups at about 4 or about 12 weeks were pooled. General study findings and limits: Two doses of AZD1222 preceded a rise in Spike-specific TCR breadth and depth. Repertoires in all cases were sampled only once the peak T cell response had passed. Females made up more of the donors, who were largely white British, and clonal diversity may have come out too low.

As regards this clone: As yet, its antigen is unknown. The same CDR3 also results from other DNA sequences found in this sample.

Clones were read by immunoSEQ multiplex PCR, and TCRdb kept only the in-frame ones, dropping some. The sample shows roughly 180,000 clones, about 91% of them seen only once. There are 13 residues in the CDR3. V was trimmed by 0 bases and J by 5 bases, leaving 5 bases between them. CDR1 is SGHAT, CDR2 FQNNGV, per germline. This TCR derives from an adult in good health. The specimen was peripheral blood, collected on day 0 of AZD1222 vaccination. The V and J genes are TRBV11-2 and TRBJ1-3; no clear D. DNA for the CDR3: TGTGCCAGCAGCTTAGAGCCCCGAAACACCATATATTTT. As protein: CASSLEPRNTIYF.